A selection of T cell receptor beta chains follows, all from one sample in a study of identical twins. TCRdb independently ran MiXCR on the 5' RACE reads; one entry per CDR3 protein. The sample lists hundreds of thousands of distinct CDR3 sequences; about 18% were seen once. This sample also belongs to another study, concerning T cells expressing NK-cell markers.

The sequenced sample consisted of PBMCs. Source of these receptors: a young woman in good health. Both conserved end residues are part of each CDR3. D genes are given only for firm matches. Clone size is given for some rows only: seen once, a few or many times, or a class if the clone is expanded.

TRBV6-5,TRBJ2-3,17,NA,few,CASSYSTGRKSTDTQYF,TGTGCCAGCAGTTACTCTACTGGACGCAAGAGCACAGATACGCAGTATTTT
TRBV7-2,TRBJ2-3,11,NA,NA,CASSQVREQYF,TGTGCCAGCAGCCAGGTCCGCGAGCAGTATTTT
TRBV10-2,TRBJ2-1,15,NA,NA,CASIPGLGSYNEQFF,TGCGCCAGCATCCCGGGACTGGGCTCCTACAATGAGCAGTTCTTC
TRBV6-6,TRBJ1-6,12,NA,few,CASRHQNSPLHF,TGTGCCAGCAGACACCAGAATTCACCCCTCCACTTT
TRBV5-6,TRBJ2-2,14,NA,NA,CASSDVENTGELFF,TGTGCCAGCAGCGACGTTGAGAACACCGGGGAGCTGTTTTTT
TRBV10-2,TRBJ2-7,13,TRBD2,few,CASSGRPSYEQYF,TGCGCCAGCAGCGGGAGGCCTTCCTACGAGCAGTACTTC
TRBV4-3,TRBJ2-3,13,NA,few,CASSQVGTDTQYF,TGCGCCAGCAGCCAAGTAGGCACAGATACGCAGTATTTT
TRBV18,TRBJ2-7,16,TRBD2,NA,CASSPRSSSGSSEQYF,TGTGCCAGCTCACCACGTTCGTCTAGCGGGAGTAGCGAGCAGTACTTC
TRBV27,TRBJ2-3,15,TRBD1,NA,CASSPRDRATDTQYF,TGTGCCAGCAGTCCCCGGGACAGGGCTACAGATACGCAGTATTTT
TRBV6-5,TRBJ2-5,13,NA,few,CASTSGREETQYF,TGTGCCAGCACTTCGGGAAGGGAGGAGACCCAGTACTTC
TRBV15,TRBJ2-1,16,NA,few,CATSRDRVIRYNEQFF,TGTGCCACCAGCAGAGATAGGGTAATCCGCTACAATGAGCAGTTCTTC
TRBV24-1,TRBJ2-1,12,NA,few,CATSDRSDEQFF,TGTGCCACCAGTGATCGGAGCGATGAGCAGTTCTTC
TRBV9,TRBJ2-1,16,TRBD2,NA,CASSAPGTSGNNEQFF,TGTGCCAGCAGCGCCCCCGGGACTAGCGGAAACAATGAGCAGTTCTTC
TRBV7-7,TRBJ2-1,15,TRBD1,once,CASSAGTGDGNEQFF,TGTGCCAGCAGCGCCGGGACAGGGGATGGCAATGAGCAGTTCTTC
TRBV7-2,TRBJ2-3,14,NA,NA,CASSSPGTHDTQYF,TGTGCCAGCAGCTCCCCCGGGACTCACGATACGCAGTATTTT
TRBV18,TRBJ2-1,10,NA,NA,CASSGRKQFF,TGTGCCAGCTCAGGCAGAAAACAGTTCTTC
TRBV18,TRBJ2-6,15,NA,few,CASSPAVSGANVLTF,TGTGCCAGCTCACCCGCGGTCTCTGGGGCCAACGTCCTGACTTTC
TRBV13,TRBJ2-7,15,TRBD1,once,CASSNRDRGIYEQYF,TGTGCCAGCAGCAACCGGGACAGGGGGATCTACGAGCAGTACTTC
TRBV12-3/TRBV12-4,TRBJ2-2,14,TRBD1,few,CASSRPTGTGELFF,TGTGCCAGCAGTCGACCGACAGGGACCGGGGAGCTGTTTTTT
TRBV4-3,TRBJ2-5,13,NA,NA,CASSHDPLETQYF,TGCGCCAGCAGCCACGACCCCCTAGAGACCCAGTACTTC
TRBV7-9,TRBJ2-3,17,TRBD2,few,CASSFLAGGPGTDTQYF,TGTGCCAGCAGCTTCCTAGCGGGGGGGCCAGGAACAGATACGCAGTATTTT
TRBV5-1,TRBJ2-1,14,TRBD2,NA,CASSFRTSGGEAFF,TGCGCCAGCAGCTTCCGGACTAGCGGGGGGGAGGCGTTCTTC
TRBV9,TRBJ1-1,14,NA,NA,CASSVVGPNTEAFF,TGTGCCAGCAGCGTAGTAGGTCCTAACACTGAAGCTTTCTTT
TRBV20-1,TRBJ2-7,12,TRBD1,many,CSALGQLGEQYF,TGCAGTGCCCTGGGACAGCTCGGGGAGCAGTACTTC
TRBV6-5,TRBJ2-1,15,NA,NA,CASSYSLTPNNEQFF,TGTGCCAGCAGTTACTCCCTTACCCCAAACAATGAGCAGTTCTTC
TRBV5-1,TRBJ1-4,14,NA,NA,CASSLTGWNEKLFF,TGCGCCAGCAGCTTAACAGGGTGGAATGAAAAACTGTTTTTT
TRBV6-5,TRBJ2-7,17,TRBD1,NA,CASSYSWGQGNTNEQYF,TGTGCCAGCAGTTACTCGTGGGGACAGGGTAATACTAACGAGCAGTACTTC
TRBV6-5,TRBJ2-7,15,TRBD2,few,CASSYSSSGSYEQYF,TGTGCCAGCAGTTACTCGTCTAGCGGATCCTACGAGCAGTACTTC
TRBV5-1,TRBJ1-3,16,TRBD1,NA,CASSSRDRGLGNTIYF,TGCGCCAGCAGCAGCCGAGACAGGGGCCTCGGAAACACCATATATTTT
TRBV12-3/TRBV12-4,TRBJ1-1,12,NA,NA,CASSLGAERAFF,TGTGCCAGCAGCCTCGGGGCCGAGCGGGCTTTCTTT
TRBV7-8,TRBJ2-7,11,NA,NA,CASTSVYEQYF,TGTGCCAGCACTAGCGTCTACGAGCAGTACTTC
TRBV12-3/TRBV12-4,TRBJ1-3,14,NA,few,CASSFMGTGNTIYF,TGTGCCAGCAGTTTTATGGGAACGGGAAACACCATATATTTT
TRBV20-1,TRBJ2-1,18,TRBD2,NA,CSAPHPGLAGVPYNEQFF,TGCAGTGCTCCGCATCCGGGACTAGCGGGAGTACCATACAATGAGCAGTTCTTC
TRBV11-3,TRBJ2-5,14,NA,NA,CASSLVGLSGTQYF,TGTGCCAGCAGCTTAGTCGGTCTGAGCGGGACCCAGTACTTC
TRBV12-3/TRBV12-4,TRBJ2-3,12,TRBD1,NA,CASSRDSYTQYF,TGTGCCAGCAGTCGGGACAGTTATACGCAGTATTTT
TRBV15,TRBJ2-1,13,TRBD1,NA,CATTGTGRDEQFF,TGTGCCACTACCGGGACAGGGCGCGATGAGCAGTTCTTC
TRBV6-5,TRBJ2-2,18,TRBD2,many,CASSYSKAGGTNTGELFF,TGTGCCAGCAGTTACTCGAAGGCGGGAGGGACGAACACCGGGGAGCTGTTTTTT
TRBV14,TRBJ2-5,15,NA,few,CASSLNSARAETQYF,TGTGCCAGCAGCCTTAACAGTGCAAGAGCGGAGACCCAGTACTTC
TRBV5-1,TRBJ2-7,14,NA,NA,CASSLLGAEGEQYF,TGCGCCAGCAGCTTGCTCGGGGCTGAGGGCGAGCAGTACTTC
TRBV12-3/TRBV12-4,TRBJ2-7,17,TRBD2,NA,CASGIGTSGTPTYEQYF,TGTGCCAGCGGGATCGGGACTAGCGGGACCCCTACCTACGAGCAGTACTTC
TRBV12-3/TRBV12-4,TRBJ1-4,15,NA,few,CASSVMGTGVEKLFF,TGTGCCAGCAGTGTTATGGGAACGGGGGTTGAAAAACTGTTTTTT
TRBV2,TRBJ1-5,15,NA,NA,CASRDDGSPNQPQHF,TGTGCCAGCAGAGACGACGGCTCCCCCAATCAGCCCCAGCATTTT
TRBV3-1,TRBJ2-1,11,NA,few,CASSQSIEQFF,TGTGCCAGCAGCCAAAGTATTGAGCAGTTCTTC
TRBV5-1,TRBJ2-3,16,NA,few,CASSLERGVSTDTQYF,TGCGCCAGCAGCTTGGAGAGGGGAGTTAGCACAGATACGCAGTATTTT
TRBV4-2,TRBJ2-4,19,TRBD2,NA,CASSQDRASGGLAKNIQYF,TGTGCCAGCAGCCAAGATCGGGCTAGCGGGGGGTTAGCCAAAAACATTCAGTACTTC
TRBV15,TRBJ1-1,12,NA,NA,CATSRDSDEAFF,TGTGCCACCAGCAGAGATTCTGATGAAGCTTTCTTT
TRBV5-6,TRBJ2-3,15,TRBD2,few,CASSGPGLGPDTQYF,TGTGCCAGCAGCGGACCGGGACTAGGACCAGATACGCAGTATTTT
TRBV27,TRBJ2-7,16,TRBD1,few,CASSSRRDRVSYEQYF,TGTGCCAGCAGTTCCAGGAGGGACAGGGTCTCCTACGAGCAGTACTTC
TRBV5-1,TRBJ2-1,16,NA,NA,CASSLDTGSSYNEQFF,TGCGCCAGCAGCTTGGATACAGGGAGCTCCTACAATGAGCAGTTCTTC